These T cell receptor beta chains were read from a single sample in a study of PD-1 blockade in classical Hodgkin lymphoma. Sequenced by immunoSEQ multiplex PCR; TCRdb stores in-frame clones only, minus some. There are approximately 65,000 clones in the sample; around 88% occur only once, and around 13% lies in the top ten. This sample comprised peripheral blood mononuclear cells (PBMCs), obtained at baseline. The receptors shown here come from a human donor with classical Hodgkin lymphoma. Both conserved end residues are part of each CDR3.

J | V | CDR3
TRBJ1-2 | TRBV28 | CASNRGNFYGYTF
TRBJ2-1 | TRBV5-5 | CASSSLRGDNEQFF
TRBJ1-3 | TRBV5-1 | CASSSYRGRNTIYF
TRBJ2-7 | TRBV5-1 | CASSLPSGNYEQYF
TRBJ1-4 | TRBV19 | CASSILWATNEKLFF
TRBJ2-3 | TRBV15 | CASEQGGFGDTQYF
TRBJ2-4 | TRBV7-2 | CASTVGTGSNIQYF
TRBJ2-1 | TRBV5-1 | CASGIGGGSYNEQFF
TRBJ2-3 | TRBV4-2 | CASSQEAGWLITDTQYF
TRBJ2-3 | TRBV7-2 | CASSARWLSTDTQYF
TRBJ1-1 | TRBV21-1 | CASPPETGMNTEAFF
TRBJ2-5 | TRBV20-1 | CSAQHQETQYF
TRBJ1-2 | TRBV29-1 | CSAGTGGSGYTF
TRBJ2-2 | TRBV7-2 | CASSLRTGELFF
TRBJ2-3 | TRBV7-2 | CASSSGASGGQKYF
TRBJ2-7 | TRBV19 | CASSPSGGWNEQYF
NA | TRBV7-9 | CASSLSSPLYEQYF
TRBJ1-2 | TRBV18 | CASSREAEYGYTF
TRBJ2-5 | TRBV6-5 | CASLRGETQYF
TRBJ2-3 | TRBV4-3 | CASSRGTEIGTDTQYF
TRBJ2-3 | TRBV9 | CASSGGLDGDTQYF
TRBJ1-1 | TRBV5-1 | CASSFLGVANTEAFF
TRBJ2-7 | TRBV7-9 | CASSLGPGTGPYEQYF
TRBJ1-1 | TRBV25-1 | CASSVTGGDTEAFF
TRBJ2-1 | TRBV7-9 | CASSLNSGAYNEQFF
TRBJ2-7 | TRBV30 | CAWSALSGSYEQYF
TRBJ2-7 | TRBV4-3 | CASSLLSPSGGRDEQYF
TRBJ1-2 | TRBV28 | CATNRDGNYGYTF
TRBJ2-1 | TRBV27 | CASSLSIIQDYGYNEQFF
TRBJ1-5 | TRBV2 | CASSRTGQGHNQPQHF
TRBJ2-3 | TRBV4-3 | CASSQAPGVADTQYF
TRBJ2-5 | TRBV5-6 | CASSLGQGAQETQYF
TRBJ1-1 | TRBV5-1 | CASSLSSGGTTEAFF
TRBJ1-5 | TRBV19 | CASRMIRGSNQPQHF
TRBJ2-6 | TRBV10-3 | CAISELPGQGSGANVLTF
TRBJ2-4 | TRBV5-1 | CASSLISGGFGDIQYF
TRBJ2-1 | TRBV27 | CASSALISYNEQFF
TRBJ1-2 | TRBV5-5 | CASSLQGEPTLNYGYTF
TRBJ2-7 | TRBV18 | CASSPDRGSSYEQYF
TRBJ1-3 | TRBV19 | CASSIGSAFGNTIYF
TRBJ2-7 | TRBV6-5 | CASTFSGSSYEQYF